This T cell receptor (beta chain) was captured by sequencing in a study of blood T cell repertoires in COVID-19. Across the study: The origin of the acute and convalescent COVID-19 samples was the United States, Italy and Spain.

Residents of 24 US areas, aged about 18 to 95 years, made up the participants. Cohort assignment relied on participant-reported clinical history. As originally analysed: Using reference gene primer amplification, nucleated cell counts were estimated. Produced via immunoSEQ multiplex PCR; TCRdb's table is partial and in-frame only. Clonal size and the V and J genes are those of that table, whereas D and trimming came from the DNA. The sample gives 160,000 or so clones, roughly nine tenths of which show up once; roughly 1.2% is in the top ten. The clonotype comes from a human donor with acute COVID-19. The donor label of this sample is uncertain. The specimen was PBMCs or T cells enriched from blood (not recorded which).

CDR3 sequence reads: CASSQPRQGPSSGANVLTF. The CDR3 DNA reads as TGCGCCAGCAGCCAACCACGACAGGGCCCCTCCTCTGGGGCCAACGTCCTGACTTTC. The V and J genes are TRBV4-1 and TRBJ2-6; TRBD1 matches 7 bases. The germline gives CDR1 MGHRA, CDR2 YSYEKL. CDR3 size: 19 residues. Unmatched junction bases numbered 10, after V lost 2 bases and J lost 0 bases.